The 30 T cell receptor beta chains below were found in one sample sequenced in a study of Ad26.COV2.S vaccination and SARS-CoV-2 variants (dated by TCRdb to the early 2020s). In light of the paper, this sample's treatment or condition label describes: around 19 received Ad26.COV2.S at low or high dose, single or two shots; about five received placebo; per-sample allocation not given. For vaccine and placebo recipients, the sequenced repertoires came from samples collected on day 63 after the first injection. The library was generated by the immunoSEQ multiplex PCR assay. Entries here come from immuneACCESS through TCRdb and include only in-frame sequences with V and J called. Some clones fail to appear in such tables; in the studies checked, an unresolved V gene covers under half of the shortfall, and the cause of the remainder is unknown. The sample records 380,000 or so clones, more than 85% of which are singletons. The ten biggest clones cover around 4.5% of the sample.

The material sequenced was peripheral blood, taken in a trial of Ad26.COV2.S vaccine versus placebo. The receptors stem from a person aged 18 to 65 who received the Ad26.COV2.S COVID-19 vaccine or a placebo.

The chain has TRBV4-1 and TRBJ2-5; D not resolved. The germline gives CDR1 MGHRA, CDR2 YSYEKL. V was clipped by 4 bases and J by 1 base, with 28 bases between them. This CDR3 spans 20 amino acids. The CDR3 DNA reads as TGCGCCAGCAGCCTACCCCTGGGCGCGTTGGGGTCTATGGGCCAAGAGACCCAGTACTTC. Protein product: CASSLPLGALGSMGQETQYF.

The chain couples TRBV30 to TRBJ1-4; possible D gene TRBD1, 5 bases. Germline V CDR1 and CDR2: GTSNPN, SVGIG (reference sequence). V was trimmed by 7 bases and J by 8 bases, leaving 11 bases between them. This CDR3 contains 11 residues. The DNA for the CDR3 is TGTGCCTTGTCCTGGGGGGAAAAACTGTTTTTT. Translation gives CALSWGEKLFF. The complete variable domain, with remaining parts taken from reference TRBV30 and TRBJ1-4, reads SQTIHQWPATLVQPVGSPLSLECTVEGTSNPNLYWYRQAAGRGLQLLFYSVGIGQISSEVPQNLSASRPQDRQFILSSKKLLLSDSGFYLCALSWGEKLFFGSGTQLSVL.

The chain couples TRBV6-4 to TRBJ1-5; the D gene is possibly TRBD1 (5 bases). V dropped 10 bases and J dropped 4 bases, with 20 bases sitting between them. This CDR3 spans 15 amino acids. Germline CDR1 and CDR2: MRHNA and SNTAGT. CDR3 DNA sequence: TGTGCCACGAAGCGGGGCCTTGTACCGAATCAGCCCCAGCATTTT. It specifies CATKRGLVPNQPQHF.

The chain recombines TRBV25-1 with TRBJ2-7; no clear D. Looked up from germline, CDR1 is MGHDK and CDR2 is SYGVNS. V was pared by 4 bases and J by 1 base, with 11 bases between. This CDR3 region has 14 residues. In DNA form, the CDR3 reads TGTGCCAGCAGTGCATGGGCAGAATCCTACGAGCAGTACTTC. This translates into CASSAWAESYEQYF.

CDR3 protein: CASSFLWTGGDGYTF. CDR3 bases: TGTGCCAGCAGTTTCTTGTGGACAGGGGGCGATGGCTACACCTTC. This chain joins TRBV28 and TRBJ1-2; 11 bases map to TRBD1. CDR1 is MDHEN and CDR2 is SYDVKM in the germline V gene. The junction had 6 bases not matched to a gene; V was cut back by 3 bases and J by 6 bases. The CDR3 has 15 amino acids.

V gene TRBV3-1 (or the pseudogene TRBV3-2) combines with J gene TRBJ1-5; no firm D call. Per the germline V gene, CDR1 is LGHDT and CDR2 is YNNKEL (reference sequence). V was trimmed by 4 bases and J by 2 bases, leaving 9 bases between them. This CDR3 spans 14 amino acids. The CDR3 DNA is TGTGCCAGCAGCCCGGGTGCGGGCAATCAGCCCCAGCATTTT. It encodes CASSPGAGNQPQHF.

The V call is TRBV15, the J call TRBJ1-5; the D gene is possibly TRBD1 (6 bases). This CDR3 spans 17 amino acids. V was shortened by 0 bases and J by 3 bases, with 15 bases between the two germline ends. The V gene's germline CDR1 is LNHNV and CDR2 YYDKDF (reference sequence). CDR3 sequence: CATSREWGRGLNQPQHF. CDR3 in DNA: TGTGCCACCAGCAGAGAATGGGGTCGGGGGCTCAATCAGCCCCAGCATTTT.

The CDR3 reads CASSPPRTSYNEQFF. CDR3 nucleotide sequence: TGTGCCAGCAGCCCCCCCAGGACCTCCTACAATGAGCAGTTCTTC. V usage is TRBV7-8 and J usage is TRBJ2-1; D remains ambiguous. CDR1 and CDR2 from the germline V gene are SGHVS and FQNEAQ. CDR3 length: 15 residues. V was trimmed by 5 bases and J by 0 bases, leaving 11 bases between them. Together with reference TRBV7-8 and TRBJ2-1, the CDR3 gives the full variable domain: GAGVSQSPRYKVAKRGQDVALRCDPISGHVSLFWYQQALGQGPEFLTYFQNEAQLDKSGLPSDRFFAERPEGSVSTLKIQRTQQEDSAVYLCASSPPRTSYNEQFFGPGTRLTVL.

The DNA of the CDR3 is TGTGCCAGCTCACCAAAGTGGGCAGGGTTAGGTGAAAAACTGTTTTTT. Translation gives CASSPKWAGLGEKLFF. The rearrangement joins TRBV18 to TRBJ1-4, with a weak D call TRBD1 (5 bases). CDR3 length: 16 amino acids. CDR1 and CDR2 from the germline V gene are KGHSH and LQKENI. Deletions cut 2 bases from V and 7 bases from J, with 17 bases between.

This sequence joins TRBV3-1 (or the pseudogene TRBV3-2) and TRBJ2-1; 10 bases are shared with TRBD2. After removal of 5 bases from V and 4 bases from J, the junction contained 5 bases not matched to a gene. Germline V gene data show CDR1 as LGHDT and CDR2 as YNNKEL (reference sequence). The CDR3 length is 15 residues. The CDR3 sequence: CASSSGAGGYNEQFF. CDR3 DNA sequence: TGTGCCAGCAGCTCCGGAGCGGGAGGGTACAATGAGCAGTTCTTC.

This clone was recorded a few times. The sample carries other DNA sequences with the same CDR3. V and J are TRBV20-1 and TRBJ2-7; D call uncertain. Germline-derived CDR1 and CDR2 are DFQATT and SNEGSKA (reference sequence). CDR3 length equals 11 residues. Trimming stripped 0 bases from V and 4 bases from J, with 4 bases between. The CDR3 DNA reads as TGCAGTGCTAGAGAGGGGTACGAGCAGTACTTC. Translation gives CSAREGYEQYF.

This clone was seen ten or more times. This rearrangement joins TRBV12-3 or TRBV12-4 to TRBJ2-5; D ambiguous. This CDR3 region has 11 residues. Trimming cost V 11 bases and J 4 bases, with 11 bases left between them. The DNA of the CDR3 is TGTGCCTCCAAATCCGGAGAGACCCAGTACTTC. It codes for CASKSGETQYF.

The sample holds one count of this clone. This chain joins TRBV7-2 and TRBJ2-1; the D is unclear. The CDR3 has 14 residues. V dropped 5 bases and J dropped 1 base, with 9 bases sitting between them. Germline CDR1 and CDR2: SGHTA and FQGNSA. Written as DNA, the CDR3 is TGTGCCAGCAGCCCAGAGGTGTCCTACAATGAGCAGTTCTTC. As protein: CASSPEVSYNEQFF.

The chain employs TRBV3-1 (or the pseudogene TRBV3-2) and TRBJ2-2; 8 bases are a match to TRBD1. Germline CDR1 LGHDT, CDR2 YNNKEL (reference sequence). Unmatched junction bases numbered 5, after V lost 2 bases and J lost 0 bases. This CDR3 comprises 17 residues. DNA of the CDR3: TGTGCCAGCAGCCAATTGGGACAGGCCGCGAACACCGGGGAGCTGTTTTTT. It is translated as CASSQLGQAANTGELFF.

The chain links TRBV10-3 to TRBJ2-3; 8 nucleotides match TRBD2. The CDR3 is 14 amino acids. J was trimmed by 4 bases and V by 4 bases; bases with no gene match: 4. Germline-derived CDR1 and CDR2 are ENHRY and SYGVKD. The CDR3 here is CAISGGTRSDTQYF. For the CDR3, the DNA is TGTGCCATCAGTGGCGGGACTAGATCAGATACGCAGTATTTT.

The chain couples TRBV24-1 to TRBJ2-1; D tentatively fits TRBD1 or TRBD2 (5 bases each). V lost 3 bases, J lost 11 bases, and 16 bases lay in between. Germline V CDR1 and CDR2: KGHDR, SFDVKD. The CDR3 has 14 amino acids. CDR3 bases: TGTGCCACCAGTGATGGGACCCTTCCCGGGAAGCAGTTCTTC. Translating gives CATSDGTLPGKQFF.

The chain employs TRBV15 and TRBJ1-5, with TRBD1 matching 8 bases. Germline CDR1 is LNHNV and CDR2 is YYDKDF (reference sequence). The CDR3 loop spans 12 amino acids. V gave up 8 bases and J gave up 7 bases; unmatched junction bases: 4. CDR3 sequence reads: CATGQGGQPQHF. The CDR3 bases are TGTGCCACCGGACAGGGAGGCCAGCCCCAGCATTTT.

V is TRBV6-5 and J is TRBJ1-6; D ambiguous. Germline lookup yields CDR1 MNHEY and CDR2 SVGAGI. V was clipped by 3 bases and J by 9 bases, with 15 bases between them. CDR3 length: 15 residues. The CDR3 loop reads CASSYGSRWGSPLHF. The CDR3 bases are TGTGCCAGCAGTTATGGGTCCCGGTGGGGTTCACCCCTCCACTTT.

The chain is built from TRBV24-1 and TRBJ2-5, with 8 bases lining up with TRBD1. V was clipped by 3 bases and J by 4 bases; unmatched bases: 6. CDR3 size: 15 residues. The V gene's germline CDR1 is KGHDR and CDR2 SFDVKD. The CDR3 region is CATSDRTGSGETQYF. The CDR3 DNA reads TGTGCCACCAGTGATCGGACAGGGAGCGGAGAGACCCAGTACTTC.

The rearrangement joins TRBV7-9 to TRBJ1-1; 8 bases fit TRBD1. The CDR3 contains 17 residues. Germline values: CDR1 SEHNR, CDR2 FQNEAQ (reference sequence). V trimming: 6 bases; J trimming: 1 base; junction bases outside the gene matches: 13. The CDR3 protein is CASSQTLDRGENTEAFF. The CDR3 DNA follows: TGTGCCAGCAGTCAAACACTAGACAGGGGCGAGAACACTGAAGCTTTCTTT.

The CDR3 here is CASSLTGEIPGELFF. In DNA form, the CDR3 reads TGTGCCAGCAGCTTGACAGGGGAAATCCCCGGGGAGCTGTTTTTT. The chain carries TRBV5-6 and TRBJ2-2; 7 bases match TRBD1. The CDR3 has 15 amino acids. Unmatched junction bases numbered 6, after V lost 1 base and J lost 6 bases. Per the germline V gene, CDR1 is SGHDT and CDR2 is YYEEEE.

The chain employs TRBV29-1 and TRBJ2-5; no reliable D call. CDR1 and CDR2 from the germline V gene are SQVTM and ANQGSEA. This CDR3 has 14 residues. The V and J ends lost 8 bases and 4 bases respectively, with 20 bases between them. The CDR3 DNA reads as TGCAGCTTCCCCGGGCCGGGCCAGCCAGAGACCCAGTACTTC. Protein product: CSFPGPGQPETQYF.

The table lists this clone with a count of one. This chain links TRBV7-9 with TRBJ2-3; D ambiguous. Deletions cut 5 bases from V and 6 bases from J, with 18 bases between. The V gene's germline CDR1 is SEHNR and CDR2 FQNEAQ (reference sequence). The CDR3 spans 15 residues. The CDR3 DNA reads TGTGCCAGCAGCCCGAGGTTGGGGATAAGGGATACGCAGTATTTT. This codes for CASSPRLGIRDTQYF.

This chain connects TRBV12-5 to TRBJ2-3; D is ambiguous. V was cut by 1 base and J by 8 bases, with 10 bases left in between. Germline-derived CDR1 and CDR2 are LGHNT and FRNRAP. This CDR3 is 13 amino acids long. In DNA form, the CDR3 reads TGTGCTAGTGGTTTGGCCCCGCAAGGTACGCAGTATTTT. Residues: CASGLAPQGTQYF. The full variable domain, rest sourced from reference TRBV12-5 and TRBJ2-3, is DARVTQTPRHKVTEMGQEVTMRCQPILGHNTVFWYRQTMMQGLELLAYFRNRAPLDDSGMPKDRFSAEMPDATLATLKIQPSEPRDSAVYFCASGLAPQGTQYFGPGTRLTVL.

The chain couples TRBV12-5 to TRBJ1-1; 8 bases align to TRBD1. The CDR3 length is 15 residues. J lost 1 base, V lost 5 bases, and 6 bases had no gene match. In germline, CDR1 is LGHNT, CDR2 FRNRAP. As DNA, the CDR3 is TGTGCTAGTGGTCCGTGGACAGGGACGAACACTGAAGCTTTCTTT. Translating it yields CASGPWTGTNTEAFF.

About this clone: The sample holds other DNA sequences that translate to the same CDR3. This chain uses TRBV5-1 with TRBJ1-1; 7 bases are shared with TRBD1. CDR1 and CDR2 (germline): SGHRS, YFSETQ. CDR3 size: 14 residues. With V trimmed by 0 bases and J by 3 bases, 2 bases remained unmatched. The DNA of the CDR3 is TGCGCCAGCAGCTTGGTAGGGGGCGACACTGAAGCTTTCTTT. It codes for CASSLVGGDTEAFF.

The chain carries TRBV6-1 and TRBJ1-1; perhaps TRBD1 as D (5 bases). CDR3 length equals 15 residues. Germline CDR1 is MNHNS and CDR2 is SASEGT. Trimming cost V 2 bases and J 1 base, with 11 bases left between them. CDR3 bases: TGTGCCAGCAGTGAAATCCTGGACAAGAACACTGAAGCTTTCTTT. Amino acid sequence: CASSEILDKNTEAFF.

The V call is TRBV7-8, the J call TRBJ2-1; 10 nucleotides align to TRBD2. This CDR3 spans 19 amino acids. Looked up from germline, CDR1 is SGHVS and CDR2 is FQNEAQ. After removal of 3 bases from V and 4 bases from J, the junction contained 15 bases not matched to a gene. In DNA, the CDR3 is TGTGCCAGCAGCTTCGTTCTAGCGGGGGCCCTTACAAATTACAATGAGCAGTTCTTC. Its protein is CASSFVLAGALTNYNEQFF.

This chain joins TRBV6-1 and TRBJ2-3; D is uncertain. The CDR3 covers 14 residues. Per the germline V gene, CDR1 is MNHNS and CDR2 is SASEGT. V gave up 1 base and J gave up 1 base, with 6 bases separating them. The chain's CDR3 is CASSEGYRTDTQYF. Written as DNA, the CDR3 is TGTGCCAGCAGTGAAGGGTACCGCACAGATACGCAGTATTTT.

V gene TRBV7-9 combines with J gene TRBJ2-7; perhaps TRBD1 as D (6 bases). V was pared by 2 bases and J by 0 bases, with 11 bases between. Germline loops: CDR1 SEHNR, CDR2 FQNEAQ (reference sequence). The CDR3 runs to 15 residues. The chain's CDR3 is CASSLFRTDSYEQYF. The CDR3, as DNA: TGTGCCAGCAGCTTATTCCGGACAGACTCCTACGAGCAGTACTTC.